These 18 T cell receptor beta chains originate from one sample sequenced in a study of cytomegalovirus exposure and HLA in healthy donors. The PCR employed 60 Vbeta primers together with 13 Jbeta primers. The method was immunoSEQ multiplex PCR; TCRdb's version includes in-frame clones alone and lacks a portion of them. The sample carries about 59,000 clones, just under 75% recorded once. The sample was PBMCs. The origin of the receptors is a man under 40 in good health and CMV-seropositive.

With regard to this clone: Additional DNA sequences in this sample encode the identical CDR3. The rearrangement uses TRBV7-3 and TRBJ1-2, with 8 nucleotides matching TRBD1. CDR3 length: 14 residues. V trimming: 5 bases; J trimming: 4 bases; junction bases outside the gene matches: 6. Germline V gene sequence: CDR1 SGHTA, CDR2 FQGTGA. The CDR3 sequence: CASSPDRAGYGYTF. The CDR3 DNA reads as TGTGCCAGCAGCCCGGACAGGGCAGGCTATGGCTACACCTTC.

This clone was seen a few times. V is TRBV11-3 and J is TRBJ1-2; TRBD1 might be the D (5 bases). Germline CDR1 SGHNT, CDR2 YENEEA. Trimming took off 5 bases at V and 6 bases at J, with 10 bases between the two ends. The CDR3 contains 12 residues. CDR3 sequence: CASSRAGHGYTF. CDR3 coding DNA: TGTGCCAGCAGCCGAGCAGGGCATGGCTACACCTTC.

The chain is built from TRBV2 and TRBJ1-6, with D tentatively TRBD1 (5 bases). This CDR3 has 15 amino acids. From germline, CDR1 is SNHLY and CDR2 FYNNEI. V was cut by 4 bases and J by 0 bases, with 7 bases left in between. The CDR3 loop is CASSGQSSYNSPLHF. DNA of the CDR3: TGTGCCAGCAGTGGACAGAGCTCCTATAATTCACCCCTCCACTTT.

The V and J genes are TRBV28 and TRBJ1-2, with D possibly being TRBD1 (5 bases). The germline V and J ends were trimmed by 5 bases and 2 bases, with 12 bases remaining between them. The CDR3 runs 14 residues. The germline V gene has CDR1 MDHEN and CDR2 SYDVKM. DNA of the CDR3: TGTGCCAGCAGTCCGCGGGACGGAAACTATGGCTACACCTTC. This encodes CASSPRDGNYGYTF.

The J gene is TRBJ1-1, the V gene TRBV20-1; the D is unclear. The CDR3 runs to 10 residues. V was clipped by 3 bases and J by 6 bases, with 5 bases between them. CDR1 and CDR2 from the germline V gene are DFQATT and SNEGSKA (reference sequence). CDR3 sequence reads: CSARRSEAFF. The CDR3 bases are TGCAGTGCTAGGAGGTCTGAAGCTTTCTTT.

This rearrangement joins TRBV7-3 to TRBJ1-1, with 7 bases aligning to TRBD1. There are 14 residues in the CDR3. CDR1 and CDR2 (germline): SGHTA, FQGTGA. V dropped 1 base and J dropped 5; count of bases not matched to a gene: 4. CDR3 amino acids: CASSLKGGSTEAFF. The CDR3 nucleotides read TGTGCCAGCAGCTTAAAAGGGGGCTCGACTGAAGCTTTCTTT.

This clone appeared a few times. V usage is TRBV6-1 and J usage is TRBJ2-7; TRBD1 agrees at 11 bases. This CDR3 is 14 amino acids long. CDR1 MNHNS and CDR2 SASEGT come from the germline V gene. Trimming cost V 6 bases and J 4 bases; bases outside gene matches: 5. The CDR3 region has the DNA TGTGCCAGCAGCCTCGGACAGGGGGCTTACGAGCAGTACTTC. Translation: CASSLGQGAYEQYF.

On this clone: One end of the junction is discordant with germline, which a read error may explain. This CDR3 is CSSSLLGEPQHF. CDR3 in DNA: TGTTCCAGCAGCTTGTTAGGGGAGCCCCAGCATTTT. The chain employs TRBV7-9 and TRBJ1-5, with D perhaps matching TRBD1 (5 bases). The CDR3 runs to 12 residues. Looked up from germline, CDR1 is SEHNR and CDR2 is FQNEAQ (reference sequence).

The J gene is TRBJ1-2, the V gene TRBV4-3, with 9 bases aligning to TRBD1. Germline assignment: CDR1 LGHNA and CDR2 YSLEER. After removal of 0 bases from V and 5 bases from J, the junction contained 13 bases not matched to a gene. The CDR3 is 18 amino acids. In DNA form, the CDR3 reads TGCGCCAGCAGCCAAGAGCCAACCCCGACAGGGGGAGGGTATGGCTACACCTTC. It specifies CASSQEPTPTGGGYGYTF.

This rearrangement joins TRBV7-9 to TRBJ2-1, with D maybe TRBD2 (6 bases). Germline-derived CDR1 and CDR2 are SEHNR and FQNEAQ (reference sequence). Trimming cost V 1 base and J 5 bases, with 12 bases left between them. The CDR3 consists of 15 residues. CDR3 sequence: CASSLVPGLNNEQFF. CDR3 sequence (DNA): TGTGCCAGCAGCTTAGTTCCGGGACTTAACAATGAGCAGTTCTTC. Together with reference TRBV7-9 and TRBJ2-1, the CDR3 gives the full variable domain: DTGVSQNPRHKITKRGQNVTFRCDPISEHNRLYWYRQTLGQGPEFLTYFQNEAQLEKSRLLSDRFSAERPKGSFSTLEIQRTEQGDSAMYLCASSLVPGLNNEQFFGPGTRLTVL.

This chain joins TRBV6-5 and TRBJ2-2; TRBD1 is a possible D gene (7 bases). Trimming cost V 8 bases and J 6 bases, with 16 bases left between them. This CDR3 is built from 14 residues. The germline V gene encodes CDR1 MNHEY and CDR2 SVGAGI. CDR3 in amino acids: CASGRTGLSGELFF. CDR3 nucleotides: TGTGCCAGCGGGAGGACAGGTTTATCCGGGGAGCTGTTTTTT.

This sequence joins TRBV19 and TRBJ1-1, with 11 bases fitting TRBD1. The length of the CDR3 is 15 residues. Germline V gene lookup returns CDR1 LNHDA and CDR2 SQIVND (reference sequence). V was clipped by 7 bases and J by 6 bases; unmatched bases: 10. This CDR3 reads CASNPPPGQGAEAFF. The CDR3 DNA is TGTGCCAGTAACCCACCGCCGGGACAGGGGGCTGAAGCTTTCTTT.

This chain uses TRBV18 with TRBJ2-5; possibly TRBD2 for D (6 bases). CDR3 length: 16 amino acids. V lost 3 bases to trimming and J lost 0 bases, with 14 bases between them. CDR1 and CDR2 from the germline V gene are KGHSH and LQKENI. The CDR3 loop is CASSPYKGGDQETQYF. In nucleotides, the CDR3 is TGTGCCAGCTCACCTTACAAAGGAGGGGACCAAGAGACCCAGTACTTC.

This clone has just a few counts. The DNA of the CDR3 is TGCAGCGTTCAGGGACAGGGCTATGGCTACACCTTC. Translated, it gives CSVQGQGYGYTF. The V gene is TRBV29-1, the J gene TRBJ1-2; 9 positions agree with TRBD1. Trimming removed 5 bases from V and 4 bases from J; junction bases left unmatched: 2. The CDR3 is 12 residues long. CDR1 and CDR2 (germline): SQVTM, ANQGSEA.

The chain's CDR3 is CASSSARGNEQFF. CDR3 coding DNA: TGTGCCAGCAGCTCGGCACGAGGCAATGAGCAGTTCTTC. J is TRBJ2-1 and V is TRBV7-3; D is unresolved. V lost 4 bases and J lost 6, with 10 bases in between. This CDR3 contains 13 residues. In germline, CDR1 is SGHTA, CDR2 FQGTGA.

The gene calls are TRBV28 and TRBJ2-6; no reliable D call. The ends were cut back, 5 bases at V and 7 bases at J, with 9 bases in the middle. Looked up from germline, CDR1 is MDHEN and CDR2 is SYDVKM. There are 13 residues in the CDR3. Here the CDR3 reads CASSPPGANVLTF. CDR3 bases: TGTGCCAGCAGTCCCCCCGGTGCCAACGTCCTGACTTTC.

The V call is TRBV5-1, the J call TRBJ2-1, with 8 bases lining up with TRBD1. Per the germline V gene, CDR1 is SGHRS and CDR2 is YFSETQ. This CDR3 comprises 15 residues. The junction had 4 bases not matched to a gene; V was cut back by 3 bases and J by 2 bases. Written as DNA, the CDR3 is TGCGCCAGCAGCTCAGGACAGGGAACCTACAATGAGCAGTTCTTC. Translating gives CASSSGQGTYNEQFF.

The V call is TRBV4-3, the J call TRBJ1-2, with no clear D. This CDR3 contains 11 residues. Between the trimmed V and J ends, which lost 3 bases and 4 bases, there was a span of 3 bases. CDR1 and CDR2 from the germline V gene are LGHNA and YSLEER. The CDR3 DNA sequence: TGCGCCAGCAGCCACAGCTATGGCTACACCTTC. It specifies CASSHSYGYTF.